This entry is about one T cell receptor (beta chain). Original analysis: Amplification with reference gene primers provided the estimates of nucleated cell counts. This table comes from immunoSEQ multiplex PCR, and its TCRdb copy is limited to in-frame clones, with some not included. V and J calls and clone size follow that table, whereas D and trimming were derived from the DNA. The sample lists 120,000 to 150,000 clones; approximately 86% were seen once. The sample comes from a study of blood T cell repertoires in COVID-19. Background on the study: Sources were T cells, B-cell-depleted T cells, or PBMCs; the material itself was cDNA or gDNA.

With 2 bases removed from V and 0 bases from J, the gap between germline ends came to 8 bases. The CDR3 runs to 16 residues. Per the germline V gene, CDR1 is LNHDA and CDR2 is SQIVND (reference sequence). This receptor was obtained from a woman aged 45-65 years with acute or convalescent COVID-19. The genes are TRBV19 and TRBJ1-6; D is unclear. Sequencing was carried out using peripheral blood. CDR3 DNA sequence: TGTGCCAGTAGTATAAACCCCAGCTCCTATAATTCACCCCTCCACTTT. Translated, it gives CASSINPSSYNSPLHF.